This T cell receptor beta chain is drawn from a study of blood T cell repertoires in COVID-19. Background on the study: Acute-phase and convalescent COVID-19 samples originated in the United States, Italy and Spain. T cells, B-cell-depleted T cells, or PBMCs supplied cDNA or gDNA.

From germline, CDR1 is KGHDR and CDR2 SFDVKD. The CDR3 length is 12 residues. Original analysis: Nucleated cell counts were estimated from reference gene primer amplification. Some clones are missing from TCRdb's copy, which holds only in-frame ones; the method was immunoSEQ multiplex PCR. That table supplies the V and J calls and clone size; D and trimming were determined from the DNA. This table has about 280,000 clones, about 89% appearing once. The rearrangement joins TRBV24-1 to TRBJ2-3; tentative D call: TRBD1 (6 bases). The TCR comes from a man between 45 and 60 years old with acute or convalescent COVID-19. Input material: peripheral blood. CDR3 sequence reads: CATGTSTDTQYF. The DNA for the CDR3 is TGTGCGACCGGGACAAGCACAGATACGCAGTATTTT.